The source of this TCR beta chain is a study of shared clonotypes between healthy human individuals. Sequencing was performed with immunoSEQ multiplex PCR; in TCRdb, only in-frame clones are kept and a portion is missing. The sample has about 600,000 clones; around three quarters are singletons. The germline V gene has CDR1 SGHAT and CDR2 FQNNGV. The CDR3 consists of 13 residues. The V end was cut by 3 bases, the J end by 0 bases, with 3 bases between. The sequence derives from a woman aged 40-49 years in good health. Some clones in this sample may be carry-over from other donors' samples. Sequencing was performed on PBMCs. J is TRBJ2-1 and V is TRBV11-2, with D unclear. The CDR3 DNA sequence: TGTGCCAGCAGCTTTGCCTCCTACAATGAGCAGTTCTTC. This sequence encodes CASSFASYNEQFF.